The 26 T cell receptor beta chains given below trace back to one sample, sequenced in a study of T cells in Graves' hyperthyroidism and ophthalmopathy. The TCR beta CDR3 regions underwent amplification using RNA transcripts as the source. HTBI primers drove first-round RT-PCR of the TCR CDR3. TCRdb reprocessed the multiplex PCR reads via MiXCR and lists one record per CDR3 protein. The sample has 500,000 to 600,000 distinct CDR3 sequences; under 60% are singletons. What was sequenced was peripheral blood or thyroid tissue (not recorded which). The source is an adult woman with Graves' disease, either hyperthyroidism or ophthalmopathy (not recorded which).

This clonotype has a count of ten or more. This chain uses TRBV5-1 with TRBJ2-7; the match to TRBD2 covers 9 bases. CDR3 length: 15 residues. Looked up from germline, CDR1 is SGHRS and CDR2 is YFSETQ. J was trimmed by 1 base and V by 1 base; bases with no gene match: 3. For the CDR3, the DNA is TGCGCCAGCAGCTTGCAAGCGGGAGGATCCTACGAGCAGTACTTC. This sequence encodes CASSLQAGGSYEQYF.

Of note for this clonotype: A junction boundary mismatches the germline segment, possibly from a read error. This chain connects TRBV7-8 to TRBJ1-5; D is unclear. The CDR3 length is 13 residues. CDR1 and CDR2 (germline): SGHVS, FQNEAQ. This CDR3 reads CASSRQEDQPQHF. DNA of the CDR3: TGCGCCAGCAGCCGGCAGGAGGATCAGCCCCAGCATTTT.

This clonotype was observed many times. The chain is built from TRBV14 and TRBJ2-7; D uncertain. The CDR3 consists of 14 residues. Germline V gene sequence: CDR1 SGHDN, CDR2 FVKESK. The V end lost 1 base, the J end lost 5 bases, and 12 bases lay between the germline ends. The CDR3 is CASSQGTRANEQYF. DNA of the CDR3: TGTGCCAGCAGCCAAGGTACCCGAGCTAACGAGCAGTACTTC.

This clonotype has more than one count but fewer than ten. Here the CDR3 reads CAWRPPAGTQYF. CDR3 in DNA: TGTGCCTGGAGACCCCCGGCAGGGACCCAGTACTTC. V gene TRBV30 combines with J gene TRBJ2-5, with unresolved D. This CDR3 is built from 12 residues. Germline V gives CDR1 GTSNPN, CDR2 SVGIG (reference sequence). V was cut by 3 bases and J by 7 bases, with 12 bases left in between.

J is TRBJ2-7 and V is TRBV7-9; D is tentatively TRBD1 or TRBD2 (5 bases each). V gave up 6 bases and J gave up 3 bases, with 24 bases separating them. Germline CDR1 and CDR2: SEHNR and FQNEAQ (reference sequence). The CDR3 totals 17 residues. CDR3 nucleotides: TGTGCCAGCAGTGCTAGACCCCGGGGCCGAGGGGACTACGAGCAGTACTTC. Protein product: CASSARPRGRGDYEQYF.

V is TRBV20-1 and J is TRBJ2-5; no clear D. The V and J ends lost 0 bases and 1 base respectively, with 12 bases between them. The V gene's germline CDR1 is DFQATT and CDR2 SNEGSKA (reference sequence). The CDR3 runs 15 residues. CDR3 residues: CSARDPPRTQETQYF. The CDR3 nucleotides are TGCAGTGCTAGAGATCCCCCAAGGACCCAAGAGACCCAGTACTTC.

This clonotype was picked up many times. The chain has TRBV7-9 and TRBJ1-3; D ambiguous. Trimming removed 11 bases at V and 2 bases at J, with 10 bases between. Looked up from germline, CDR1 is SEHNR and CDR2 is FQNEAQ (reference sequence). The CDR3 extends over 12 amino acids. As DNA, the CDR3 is TGTGCCCCAGCATCGGCTGGAAACACCATATATTTT. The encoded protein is CAPASAGNTIYF.

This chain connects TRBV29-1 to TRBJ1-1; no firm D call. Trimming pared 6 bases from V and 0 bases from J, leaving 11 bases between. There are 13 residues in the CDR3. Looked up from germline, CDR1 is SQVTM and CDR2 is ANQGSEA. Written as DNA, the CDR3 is TGCAGCGTACGACCAACTATGAACACTGAAGCTTTCTTT. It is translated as CSVRPTMNTEAFF.

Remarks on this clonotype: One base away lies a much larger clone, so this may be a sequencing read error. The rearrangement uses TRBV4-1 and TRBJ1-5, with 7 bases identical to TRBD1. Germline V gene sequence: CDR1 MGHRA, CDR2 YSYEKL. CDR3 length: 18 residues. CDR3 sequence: CAISQFPLRTGVNQPQHF. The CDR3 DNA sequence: TGCGCCATCAGCCAATTCCCTTTGAGAACAGGGGTCAATCAGCCCCAGCATTTT.

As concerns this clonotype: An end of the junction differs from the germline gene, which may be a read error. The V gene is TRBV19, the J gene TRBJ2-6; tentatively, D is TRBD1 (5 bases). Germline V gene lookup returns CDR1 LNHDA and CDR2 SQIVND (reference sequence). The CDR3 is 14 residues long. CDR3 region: CASTSSRGSRSEAF. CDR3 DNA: TGTGCCAGTACCTCTTCTAGGGGTAGCAGATCGGAAGCTTTC.

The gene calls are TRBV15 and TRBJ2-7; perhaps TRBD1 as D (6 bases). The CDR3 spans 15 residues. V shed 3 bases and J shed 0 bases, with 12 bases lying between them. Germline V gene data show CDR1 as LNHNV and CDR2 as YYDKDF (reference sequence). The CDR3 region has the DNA TGTGCCACCAGCAGCGACCCGGGACACTCCTACGAGCAGTACTTC. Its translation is CATSSDPGHSYEQYF.

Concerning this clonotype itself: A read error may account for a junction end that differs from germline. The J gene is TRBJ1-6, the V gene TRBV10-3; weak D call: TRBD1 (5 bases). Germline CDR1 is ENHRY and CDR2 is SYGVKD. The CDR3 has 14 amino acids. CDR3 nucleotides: TGCGCCATCAGTGAGGACAAGGATAATTCACCCCTCCACTTT. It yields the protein CAISEDKDNSPLHF.

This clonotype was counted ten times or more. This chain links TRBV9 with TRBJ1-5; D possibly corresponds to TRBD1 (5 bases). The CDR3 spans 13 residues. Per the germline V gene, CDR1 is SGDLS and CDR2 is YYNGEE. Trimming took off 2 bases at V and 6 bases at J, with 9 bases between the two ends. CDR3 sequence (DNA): TGTGCCAGCAGCGTCGGTCAGGGTCAGCCCCAGCATTTT. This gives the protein CASSVGQGQPQHF.

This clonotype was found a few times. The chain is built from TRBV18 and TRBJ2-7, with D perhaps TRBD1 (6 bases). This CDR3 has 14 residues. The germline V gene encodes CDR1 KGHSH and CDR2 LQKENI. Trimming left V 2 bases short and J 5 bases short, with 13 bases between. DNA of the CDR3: TGTGCCAGCTCACCAGAACAGGGTCTTAACGAGCAGTACTTC. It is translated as CASSPEQGLNEQYF.

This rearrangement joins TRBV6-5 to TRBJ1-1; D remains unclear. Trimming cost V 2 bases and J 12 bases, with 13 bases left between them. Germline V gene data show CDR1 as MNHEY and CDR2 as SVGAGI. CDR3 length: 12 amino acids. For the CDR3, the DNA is TGTGCCAGCAGTTACACATGGACTAGAACTTTCTTT. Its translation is CASSYTWTRTFF.

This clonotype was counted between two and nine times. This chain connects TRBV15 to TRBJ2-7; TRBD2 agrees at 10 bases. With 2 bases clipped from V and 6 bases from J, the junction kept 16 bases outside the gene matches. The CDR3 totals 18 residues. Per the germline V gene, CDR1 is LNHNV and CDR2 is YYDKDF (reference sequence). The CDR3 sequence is CATSRRTSSGRPPPEQYF. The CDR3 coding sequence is TGTGCCACCAGCAGACGAACCAGTAGCGGGAGGCCCCCCCCCGAGCAGTACTTC.

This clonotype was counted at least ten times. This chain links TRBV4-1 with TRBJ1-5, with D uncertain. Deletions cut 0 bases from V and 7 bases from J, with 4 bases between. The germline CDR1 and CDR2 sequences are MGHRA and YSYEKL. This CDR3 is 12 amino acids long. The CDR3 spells CASSQENQPQHF. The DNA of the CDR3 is TGCGCCAGCAGCCAAGAGAACCAGCCCCAGCATTTT.

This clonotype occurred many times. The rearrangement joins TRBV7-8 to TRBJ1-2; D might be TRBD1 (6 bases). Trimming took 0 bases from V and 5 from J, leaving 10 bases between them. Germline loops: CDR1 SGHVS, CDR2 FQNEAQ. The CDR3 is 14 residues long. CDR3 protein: CASSLARQGYGYTF. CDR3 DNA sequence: TGTGCCAGCAGCTTAGCGCGGCAGGGGTATGGCTACACCTTC.

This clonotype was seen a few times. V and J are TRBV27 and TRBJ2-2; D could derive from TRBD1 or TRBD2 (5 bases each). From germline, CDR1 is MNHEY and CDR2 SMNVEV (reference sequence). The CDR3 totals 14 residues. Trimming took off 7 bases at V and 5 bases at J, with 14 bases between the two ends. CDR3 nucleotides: TGTGCCAGCAAGCCGGGGCCGGGTACCGGGGAGCTGTTTTTT. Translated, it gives CASKPGPGTGELFF.

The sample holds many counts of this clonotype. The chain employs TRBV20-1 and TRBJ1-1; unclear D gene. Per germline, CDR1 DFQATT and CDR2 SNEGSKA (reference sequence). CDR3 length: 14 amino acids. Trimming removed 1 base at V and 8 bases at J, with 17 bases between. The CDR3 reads CSARVRASEFEAFF. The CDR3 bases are TGCAGTGCTAGAGTTCGGGCCTCGGAGTTCGAAGCTTTCTTT.

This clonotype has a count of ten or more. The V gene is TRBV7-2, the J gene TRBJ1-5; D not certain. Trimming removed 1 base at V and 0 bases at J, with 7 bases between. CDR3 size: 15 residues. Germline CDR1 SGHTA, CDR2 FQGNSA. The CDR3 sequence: CASSLVSYSNQPQHF. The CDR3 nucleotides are TGTGCCAGCAGCTTAGTATCTTATAGCAATCAGCCCCAGCATTTT.

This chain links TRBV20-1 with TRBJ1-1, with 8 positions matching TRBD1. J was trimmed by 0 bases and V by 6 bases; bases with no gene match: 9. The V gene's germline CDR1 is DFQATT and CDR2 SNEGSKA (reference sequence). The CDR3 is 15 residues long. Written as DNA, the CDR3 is TGCAGTGCACCTGGGACAGGAGACATGAACACTGAAGCTTTCTTT. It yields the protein CSAPGTGDMNTEAFF.

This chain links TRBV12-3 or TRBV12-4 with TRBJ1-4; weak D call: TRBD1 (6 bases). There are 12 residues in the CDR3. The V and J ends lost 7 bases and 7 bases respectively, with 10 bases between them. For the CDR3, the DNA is TGTGCCAGCAAGCGGGACACTGAAAAACTGTTTTTT. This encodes CASKRDTEKLFF.

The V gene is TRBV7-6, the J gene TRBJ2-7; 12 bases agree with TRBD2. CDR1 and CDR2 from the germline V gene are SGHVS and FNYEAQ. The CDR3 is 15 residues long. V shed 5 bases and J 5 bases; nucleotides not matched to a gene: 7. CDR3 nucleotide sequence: TGTGCCAGCAGCCTGGGGACTAGCGGGCTCAACGAGCAGTACTTC. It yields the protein CASSLGTSGLNEQYF.

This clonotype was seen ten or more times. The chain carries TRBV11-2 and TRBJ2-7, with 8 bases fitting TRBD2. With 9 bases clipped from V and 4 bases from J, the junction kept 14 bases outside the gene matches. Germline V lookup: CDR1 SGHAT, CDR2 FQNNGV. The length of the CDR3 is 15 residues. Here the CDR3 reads CASNNLREGLYEQYF. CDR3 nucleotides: TGTGCCAGTAACAACCTTCGGGAGGGCCTTTACGAGCAGTACTTC.

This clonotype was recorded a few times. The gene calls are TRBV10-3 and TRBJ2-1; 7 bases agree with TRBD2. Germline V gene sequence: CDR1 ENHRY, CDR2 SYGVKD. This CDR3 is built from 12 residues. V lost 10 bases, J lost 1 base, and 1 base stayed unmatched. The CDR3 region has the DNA TGTGCCACCGGGAGGTCCTACAATGAGCAGTTCTTC. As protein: CATGRSYNEQFF.